The 24 T cell receptor beta chains below were found in one sample sequenced in a study of T-cell reconstitution after alpha-beta-depleted transplantation in children. The library targeted TCRbeta and was prepared with unique molecular identifiers. One entry per CDR3 protein, called by TCRdb with MiXCR from the PCR reads. This sample has about 340,000 distinct CDR3 sequences, with roughly 13% found just once. This specimen was PBMCs, taken from the stem cell graft. The source is a human donor who donated a stem cell graft to a child with Fanconi anemia.

This clonotype was counted many times. V is TRBV12-3 or TRBV12-4 and J is TRBJ2-2; TRBD2 matches at 11 bases. The CDR3 consists of 16 residues. Germline trimming cut 7 bases from V and 4 bases from J; bases unmatched to any gene: 8. CDR3 coding DNA: TGTGCCAGCAATCCTCTAGCGGGGGGCGGCACCGGGGAGCTGTTTTTT. Translation: CASNPLAGGGTGELFF.

The V gene is TRBV7-2, the J gene TRBJ1-1; D unclear. Trimming left V 6 bases short and J 4 bases short, with 9 bases between. Germline CDR1 SGHTA, CDR2 FQGNSA. The CDR3 consists of 12 residues. CDR3 sequence reads: CASSNSGTEAFF. CDR3 nucleotide sequence: TGTGCCAGCAGTAATTCGGGCACTGAAGCTTTCTTT.

J is TRBJ1-1 and V is TRBV6-2 or TRBV6-3; perhaps TRBD1 as D (6 bases). Germline V gene data show CDR1 as MNHEY and CDR2 as SVGEGT. V was shortened by 8 bases and J by 7 bases, with 20 bases between the two germline ends. This CDR3 comprises 14 residues. The CDR3 nucleotides are TGTGCCAGCGGCCCGGGGGCCCCTGCCGGTGAAGCTTTCTTT. The encoded protein is CASGPGAPAGEAFF.

This clonotype was counted ten times or more. The chain carries TRBV27 and TRBJ2-1, with a tentative D call TRBD2 (6 bases). Per germline, CDR1 MNHEY and CDR2 SMNVEV (reference sequence). The CDR3 sequence is 14 residues long. The V end was cut by 8 bases, the J end by 14 bases, with 25 bases between. CDR3 amino acids: CASRGYLNRDSEFF. The CDR3, as DNA: TGTGCCAGCCGGGGATATCTAAACCGGGACTCGGAGTTCTTC.

V is TRBV7-2 and J is TRBJ1-2, with 8 bases lining up with TRBD1. The CDR3 is made up of 12 amino acids. Germline assignment: CDR1 SGHTA and CDR2 FQGNSA. Trimming took 2 bases from V and 11 from J; bases not matched to a gene: 4. The CDR3 bases are TGTGCCAGCAGCTTACAGGGGGCAAGGTACACCTTC. It specifies CASSLQGARYTF.

The gene calls are TRBV20-1 and TRBJ2-1; no clear D gene. Per germline, CDR1 DFQATT and CDR2 SNEGSKA (reference sequence). This CDR3 is built from 15 residues. The CDR3 region is CRAVQGVADYNEQFF. The CDR3 region has the DNA TGCAGGGCCGTCCAAGGTGTCGCGGACTACAATGAGCAGTTCTTC.

This clonotype was observed a few times. CDR3 DNA: TGCGCCAGCAGCTTGGGGGGTCGCGGGGCCTATGGCTACACCTTC. Its protein is CASSLGGRGAYGYTF. This chain links TRBV5-1 with TRBJ1-2, with D perhaps TRBD1 (5 bases). The CDR3 spans 15 residues. V lost 0 bases and J 4 bases, leaving 13 bases between the germline ends. Germline V gene sequence: CDR1 SGHRS, CDR2 YFSETQ.

This clonotype occurred many times. This chain connects TRBV12-3 or TRBV12-4 to TRBJ2-1; possibly TRBD1 for D (7 bases). This CDR3 is built from 14 residues. The V end lost 4 bases, the J end lost 9 bases, and 16 bases lay between the germline ends. The CDR3 spells CASSSVAGGGEQFF. The CDR3 bases are TGTGCCAGCAGTTCCGTCGCAGGGGGAGGTGAGCAGTTCTTC.

This clonotype was detected a few times. The CDR3 coding sequence is TGCGCCAGCAGGGTATCTGGCGTCCAGCCCCAGCATTTT. Translated, it gives CASRVSGVQPQHF. The chain employs TRBV10-1 and TRBJ1-5; D is uncertain. Germline V gene lookup returns CDR1 WNHNN and CDR2 SYGVQD (reference sequence). The CDR3 consists of 13 residues. V was shortened by 6 bases and J by 7 bases, with 13 bases between the two germline ends.

J is TRBJ1-2 and V is TRBV3-1; D is uncertain. Germline V lookup: CDR1 LGHDT, CDR2 YNNKEL (reference sequence). V was cut by 0 bases and J by 8 bases, with 13 bases left in between. The CDR3 extends over 14 amino acids. The CDR3 reads CASSQDVTTGGYTF. CDR3 DNA sequence: TGTGCCAGCAGCCAAGATGTGACGACGGGAGGCTACACCTTC.

The chain is built from TRBV7-9 and TRBJ2-5; D may correspond to TRBD1 or TRBD2 (6 bases each). The germline V gene encodes CDR1 SEHNR and CDR2 FQNEAQ (reference sequence). V was trimmed by 6 bases and J by 5 bases, leaving 19 bases between them. The CDR3 has 15 amino acids. CDR3 nucleotide sequence: TGTGCCAGCAGTTCCACCCTTAGGGGGAGGGAGACCCAGTACTTC. Translation gives CASSSTLRGRETQYF.

The V gene is TRBV6-1, the J gene TRBJ1-2; D ambiguous. V lost 6 bases to trimming and J lost 0 bases, with 11 bases between them. CDR1 MNHNS and CDR2 SASEGT come from the germline V gene. This CDR3 region has 14 residues. The CDR3 region has the DNA TGTGCCAGCAGACAGCAGTTAGCTAACTATGGCTACACCTTC. It specifies CASRQQLANYGYTF.

The table lists this clonotype with a few counts. The chain uses TRBV4-3 and TRBJ1-2; tentatively, D is TRBD1 (5 bases). Trimming stripped 4 bases from V and 5 bases from J, with 20 bases between. The CDR3 is 16 residues long. Germline assignment: CDR1 LGHNA and CDR2 YSLEER. CDR3 sequence: CASSLGLDAREYGYTF. CDR3 DNA: TGCGCCAGCAGCCTCGGATTGGACGCCAGGGAATATGGCTACACCTTC.

The chain couples TRBV5-1 to TRBJ2-1; D possibly uses TRBD1 or TRBD2 (6 bases each). Trimming removed 3 bases from V and 3 bases from J, with 16 bases in between. Germline V gives CDR1 SGHRS, CDR2 YFSETQ. The CDR3 covers 16 residues. The CDR3 loop is CASSWTGASYYNEQFF. The CDR3 DNA reads TGCGCCAGCAGCTGGACGGGGGCTAGCTACTACAATGAGCAGTTCTTC.

This rearrangement joins TRBV25-1 to TRBJ1-1; 9 positions match TRBD1. Looked up from germline, CDR1 is MGHDK and CDR2 is SYGVNS. J gave up 5 bases and V 6 bases, and 10 bases lay outside the gene matches. The CDR3 consists of 15 residues. CDR3 DNA sequence: TGTGCCAGCAGCGCGGGGGGACAGGGAGCTACTGAAGCTTTCTTT. Its protein product is CASSAGGQGATEAFF.

This rearrangement joins TRBV12-3 or TRBV12-4 to TRBJ1-2, with D hard to call. This CDR3 spans 12 amino acids. Trimming left V 3 bases short and J 4 bases short, with 6 bases between. CDR3 DNA sequence: TGTGCCAGCAGTTTTGTCGGCTATGGCTACACCTTC. It specifies CASSFVGYGYTF.

This clonotype was counted only a few times. This chain joins TRBV5-1 and TRBJ2-5; D possibly corresponds to TRBD1 (6 bases). CDR3 length: 14 residues. Trimming removed 2 bases from V and 2 bases from J, with 10 bases in between. The germline V gene has CDR1 SGHRS and CDR2 YFSETQ. Here the CDR3 reads CASSFGQPQETQYF. CDR3 sequence (DNA): TGCGCCAGCAGCTTCGGACAGCCGCAAGAGACCCAGTACTTC.

This chain connects TRBV6-2 or TRBV6-3 to TRBJ1-5; D possibly corresponds to TRBD1 (5 bases). This CDR3 has 13 amino acids. V dropped 2 bases and J dropped 6 bases, with 8 bases sitting between them. Germline CDR1 is MNHEY and CDR2 is SVGEGT. The CDR3 nucleotides read TGTGCCAGCAGTTACGGGGGTCTTCAGCCCCAGCATTTT. Translated: CASSYGGLQPQHF.

The sample holds a few counts of this clonotype. The chain couples TRBV12-3 or TRBV12-4 to TRBJ2-1; the match to TRBD2 covers 9 bases. This CDR3 contains 15 residues. Trimming cost V 7 bases and J 1 base; bases outside gene matches: 5. This CDR3 is CASNRAGGSYNEQFF. In nucleotides, the CDR3 is TGTGCCAGCAACCGAGCGGGGGGATCCTACAATGAGCAGTTCTTC.

This clonotype appeared a few times. The chain links TRBV5-1 to TRBJ1-1; D might be TRBD1 (5 bases). V shed 0 bases and J shed 3 bases, with 18 bases lying between them. CDR3 length equals 17 residues. Per the germline V gene, CDR1 is SGHRS and CDR2 is YFSETQ. For the CDR3, the DNA is TGCGCCAGCAGCTTGGTTTCCCTCGGTGGGGGGTACACTGAAGCTTTCTTT. Protein sequence: CASSLVSLGGGYTEAFF. Variable domain in full (rest from reference TRBV5-1 and TRBJ1-1): KAGVTQTPRYLIKTRGQQVTLSCSPISGHRSVSWYQQTPGQGLQFLFEYFSETQRNKGNFPGRFSGRQFSNSRSEMNVSTLELGDSALYLCASSLVSLGGGYTEAFFGQGTRLTVV.

The rearrangement uses TRBV5-5 and TRBJ1-4; unclear D gene. Germline CDR1 reads SGHKS; CDR2 reads YYEKEE (reference sequence). The V end was cut by 3 bases, the J end by 5 bases, with 14 bases between. This CDR3 contains 15 residues. This CDR3 is CASSSDSLINEKLFF. The CDR3 DNA sequence: TGTGCCAGCAGCTCCGATTCACTTATCAATGAAAAACTGTTTTTT.

This sequence joins TRBV5-1 and TRBJ1-2; D gene ambiguous. Germline CDR1 and CDR2: SGHRS and YFSETQ. Trimming left V 4 bases short and J 1 base short, with 11 bases between. The CDR3 is 14 amino acids. The CDR3 region is CASSGNMGNYGYTF. In DNA, the CDR3 is TGCGCCAGCAGCGGGAATATGGGTAACTATGGCTACACCTTC.

This chain connects TRBV4-2 to TRBJ2-3; 9 nucleotides match TRBD2. V was pared by 1 base and J by 2 bases, with 13 bases of the junction left unmatched. The length of the CDR3 is 19 residues. Germline lookup yields CDR1 LGHNA and CDR2 YNFKEQ. In DNA, the CDR3 is TGTGCCAGCAGCCAAGTACAAGCGGGGGGAATTGGTGACACAGATACGCAGTATTTT. It translates to CASSQVQAGGIGDTDTQYF.

This chain connects TRBV5-1 to TRBJ1-5; the D gene is possibly TRBD1 (5 bases). Trimming removed 0 bases at V and 7 bases at J, with 14 bases between. This CDR3 spans 15 amino acids. Germline CDR1 SGHRS, CDR2 YFSETQ. The CDR3, as DNA: TGCGCCAGCAGCTTGGTGCCAGGGAAGGAACAGCCCCAGCATTTT. Its translation: CASSLVPGKEQPQHF.